The 12 T cell receptor beta chains reported below all come from one sample, sequenced in a study of shared T cell receptors in the human thymus. Sequencing used immunoSEQ multiplex PCR; TCRdb keeps in-frame clones, though not all of them. The sample shows 540,000 or so clones, 75% to 85% of them seen only once. The same data also went into a second study, on human thymus T cells.

The sequenced sample consisted of thymocytes. These receptor sequences come from a boy younger than two with a congenital heart defect.

The chain carries TRBV4-1 and TRBJ2-3; D is uncertain. The CDR3 sequence is 14 residues long. The germline CDR1 and CDR2 sequences are MGHRA and YSYEKL. The ends were cut back, 2 bases at V and 2 bases at J, with 8 bases in the middle. CDR3 sequence: CASSQFSSTDTQYF. Written as DNA, the CDR3 is TGCGCCAGCAGCCAATTTAGTTCCACAGATACGCAGTATTTT.

The rearrangement joins TRBV6-4 to TRBJ2-1; 9 positions match TRBD2. The junction had 7 bases not matched to a gene; V was cut back by 11 bases and J by 5 bases. This CDR3 comprises 13 residues. Germline V gene sequence: CDR1 MRHNA, CDR2 SNTAGT. The DNA for the CDR3 is TGTGCCGGGACGACTAGCGGCAACAATGAGCAGTTCTTC. Amino acid sequence: CAGTTSGNNEQFF.

The V gene is TRBV28, the J gene TRBJ2-7; weak D call: TRBD2 (6 bases). V lost 5 bases, J lost 0 bases, and 17 bases lay in between. Germline CDR1 and CDR2: MDHEN and SYDVKM. The CDR3 is 16 amino acids. For the CDR3, the DNA is TGTGCCAGCAGTCCATTCTCTCTAGCGTACTCCTACGAGCAGTACTTC. Amino acid sequence: CASSPFSLAYSYEQYF. The full variable domain, with the rest looked up from reference TRBV28 and TRBJ2-7, is DVKVTQSSRYLVKRTGEKVFLECVQDMDHENMFWYRQDPGLGLRLIYFSYDVKMKEKGDIPEGYSVSREKKERFSLILESASTNQTSMYLCASSPFSLAYSYEQYFGPGTRLTVT.

This rearrangement joins TRBV5-5 to TRBJ2-7; no clear D. Germline V gene lookup returns CDR1 SGHKS and CDR2 YYEKEE (reference sequence). The CDR3 length is 13 residues. V was pared by 1 base and J by 0 bases, with 5 bases between. The CDR3: CASSLQYSYEQYF. The DNA of the CDR3 is TGTGCCAGCAGCTTGCAGTACTCCTACGAGCAGTACTTC.

V and J are TRBV6-5 and TRBJ1-3, with D perhaps TRBD1 (5 bases). The CDR3 has 15 residues. Trimming took 2 bases from V and 4 from J, leaving 12 bases between them. CDR1 and CDR2 (germline): MNHEY, SVGAGI. CDR3: CASSYRTGPGNTIYF. CDR3 nucleotides: TGTGCCAGCAGTTACCGCACAGGTCCGGGAAACACCATATATTTT.

The rearrangement joins TRBV5-6 to TRBJ2-7; D unresolved. CDR3 length: 14 amino acids. The V end was cut by 2 bases, the J end by 5 bases, with 14 bases between. Per the germline V gene, CDR1 is SGHDT and CDR2 is YYEEEE. Here the CDR3 DNA reads TGTGCCAGCAGCTTCCCGAGCCATAGTAACGAGCAGTACTTC. The encoded protein is CASSFPSHSNEQYF. The variable domain in full, with the rest retrieved from reference TRBV5-6 and TRBJ2-7, is DAGVTQSPTHLIKTRGQQVTLRCSPKSGHDTVSWYQQALGQGPQFIFQYYEEEERQRGNFPDRFSGHQFPNYSSELNVNALLLGDSALYLCASSFPSHSNEQYFGPGTRLTVT.

This chain links TRBV30 with TRBJ1-4, with TRBD1 matching over 10 bases. V shed 2 bases and J 3 bases; nucleotides not matched to a gene: 18. The CDR3 consists of 20 residues. Germline values: CDR1 GTSNPN, CDR2 SVGIG (reference sequence). CDR3 residues: CAWSPHYRQGASQSNEKLFF. CDR3 nucleotides: TGTGCCTGGAGTCCTCATTATCGACAGGGGGCGAGTCAGTCTAATGAAAAACTGTTTTTT.

The chain joins TRBV4-3 to TRBJ2-2; TRBD2 matches at 8 bases. Germline V gene data show CDR1 as LGHNA and CDR2 as YSLEER. The trim removed 1 base at V and 4 bases at J, leaving 8 bases unmatched. CDR3 length: 17 residues. The CDR3 loop is CASSQGRGGGFTGELFF. CDR3 in DNA: TGCGCCAGCAGCCAAGGACGGGGGGGAGGATTCACCGGGGAGCTGTTTTTT.

The V gene is TRBV29-1, the J gene TRBJ2-7, with TRBD2 matching over 7 bases. The V gene end was trimmed by 8 bases and the J gene end by 4 bases; junction bases not matched to a gene: 11. The germline gives CDR1 SQVTM, CDR2 ANQGSEA. The CDR3 loop spans 13 amino acids. This chain's CDR3 is CSYKAGMEYEQYF. The DNA for the CDR3 is TGCAGCTACAAAGCGGGGATGGAATACGAGCAGTACTTC.

The genes are TRBV9 and TRBJ1-5, with TRBD1 matching 7 bases. There are 14 residues in the CDR3. Germline lookup yields CDR1 SGDLS and CDR2 YYNGEE. V lost 3 bases and J lost 1; bases outside the gene matches: 1. CDR3 sequence reads: CASSGGQSNQPQHF. The CDR3 coding sequence is TGTGCCAGCAGCGGGGGACAGAGCAATCAGCCCCAGCATTTT.

The sample holds one count of this clone. The chain couples TRBV2 to TRBJ2-1, with no clear D. Germline-derived CDR1 and CDR2 are SNHLY and FYNNEI. Trimming left V 8 bases short and J 0 bases short, with 17 bases between. The CDR3 totals 16 residues. CDR3 loop: CASLSQRVSSYNEQFF. The CDR3 DNA reads TGTGCCAGCCTAAGCCAACGGGTGAGCTCCTACAATGAGCAGTTCTTC.

The rearrangement uses TRBV27 and TRBJ2-7; 11 nucleotides match TRBD2. From germline, CDR1 is MNHEY and CDR2 SMNVEV (reference sequence). This CDR3 is 15 amino acids long. J lost 3 bases, V lost 3 bases, and 4 bases had no gene match. The CDR3 DNA reads as TGTGCCAGCAGTTTTTATACTAGCGGGAGCTACGAGCAGTACTTC. Its protein product is CASSFYTSGSYEQYF.